The present TCR beta chain was sequenced within a study of blood T cell repertoires in COVID-19. Overall study context: Whether acute or convalescent, the COVID-19 samples came from the United States, Italy and Spain. T cells, B-cell-depleted T cells, or PBMCs supplied cDNA or gDNA.

The V and J ends lost 3 bases and 5 bases, in that order; junction bases with no gene match: 4. The CDR3 is 15 residues long. The germline CDR1 and CDR2 sequences are SNHLY and FYNNEI. Source study methods: Reference gene primers were amplified, and this amplification served to estimate nucleated cell counts. Assay: immunoSEQ multiplex PCR; the TCRdb copy retains only in-frame clones and omits some. The V and J calls and clone size are taken from that table; D and trimming were inferred from the DNA. In the table there are a few hundred thousand clones, 87% of which are singletons. The origin of this receptor is a man in his sixties who had recovered from COVID-19. V and J are TRBV2 and TRBJ1-6, with TRBD1 identical over 7 bases. Sequencing used peripheral blood. For the CDR3, the DNA is TGTGCCAGCAGTGAGCGTCAGGGGGATAATTCACCCCTCCACTTT. It yields the protein CASSERQGDNSPLHF. The full variable domain, with the rest looked up from reference TRBV2 and TRBJ1-6, is EPEVTQTPSHQVTQMGQEVILRCVPISNHLYFYWYRQILGQKVEFLVSFYNNEISEKSEIFDDQFSVERPDGSNFTLKIRSTKLEDSAMYFCASSERQGDNSPLHFGNGTRLTVT.